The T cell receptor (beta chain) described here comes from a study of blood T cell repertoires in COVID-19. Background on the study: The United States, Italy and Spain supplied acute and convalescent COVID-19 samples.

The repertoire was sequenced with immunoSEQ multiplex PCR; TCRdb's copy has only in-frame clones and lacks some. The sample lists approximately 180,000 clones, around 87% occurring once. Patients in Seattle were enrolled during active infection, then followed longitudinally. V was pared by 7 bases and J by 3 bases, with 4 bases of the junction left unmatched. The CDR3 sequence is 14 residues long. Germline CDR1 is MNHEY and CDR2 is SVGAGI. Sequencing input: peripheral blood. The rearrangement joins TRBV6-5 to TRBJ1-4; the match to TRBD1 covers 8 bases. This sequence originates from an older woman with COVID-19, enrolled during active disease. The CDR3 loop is CASTAQGANEKLFF. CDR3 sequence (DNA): TGTGCCAGCACGGCACAGGGGGCTAATGAAAAACTGTTTTTT.